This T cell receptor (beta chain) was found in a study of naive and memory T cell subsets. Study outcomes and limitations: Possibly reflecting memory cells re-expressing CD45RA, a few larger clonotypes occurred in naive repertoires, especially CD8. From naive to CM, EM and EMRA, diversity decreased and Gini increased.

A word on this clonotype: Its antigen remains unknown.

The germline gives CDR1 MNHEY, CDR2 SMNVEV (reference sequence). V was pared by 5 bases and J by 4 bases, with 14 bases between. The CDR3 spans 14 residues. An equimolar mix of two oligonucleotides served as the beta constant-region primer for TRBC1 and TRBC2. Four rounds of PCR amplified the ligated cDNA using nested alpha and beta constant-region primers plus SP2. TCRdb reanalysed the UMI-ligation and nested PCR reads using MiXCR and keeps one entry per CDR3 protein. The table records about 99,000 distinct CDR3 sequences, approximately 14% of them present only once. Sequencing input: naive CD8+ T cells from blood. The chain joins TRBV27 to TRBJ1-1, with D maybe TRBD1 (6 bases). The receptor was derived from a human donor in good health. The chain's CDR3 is CASSIGGGGTEAFF. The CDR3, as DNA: TGTGCCAGCAGTATCGGGGGCGGGGGCACTGAAGCTTTCTTT.